This T cell receptor (beta chain) is drawn from a study of cytomegalovirus exposure and HLA in healthy donors. The PCR employed 60 Vbeta primers together with 13 Jbeta primers. Data came from immunoSEQ multiplex PCR; TCRdb stores just in-frame clones and leaves some out. The table for this sample gives about 99,000 clones. Trimming cost V 5 bases and J 8 bases; bases outside gene matches: 18. The CDR3 is made up of 17 amino acids. Germline V gene lookup returns CDR1 ENHRY and CDR2 SYGVKD. The chain couples TRBV10-3 to TRBJ2-1, with 7 bases that match TRBD1. This sequence originates from a man aged 35-49 years in good health and CMV-seronegative. The sequencing input was PBMCs. CDR3 sequence: CAISSGGAGITGDEQFF. The CDR3 DNA follows: TGTGCCATCAGTTCAGGGGGTGCAGGTATCACAGGGGATGAGCAGTTCTTC.